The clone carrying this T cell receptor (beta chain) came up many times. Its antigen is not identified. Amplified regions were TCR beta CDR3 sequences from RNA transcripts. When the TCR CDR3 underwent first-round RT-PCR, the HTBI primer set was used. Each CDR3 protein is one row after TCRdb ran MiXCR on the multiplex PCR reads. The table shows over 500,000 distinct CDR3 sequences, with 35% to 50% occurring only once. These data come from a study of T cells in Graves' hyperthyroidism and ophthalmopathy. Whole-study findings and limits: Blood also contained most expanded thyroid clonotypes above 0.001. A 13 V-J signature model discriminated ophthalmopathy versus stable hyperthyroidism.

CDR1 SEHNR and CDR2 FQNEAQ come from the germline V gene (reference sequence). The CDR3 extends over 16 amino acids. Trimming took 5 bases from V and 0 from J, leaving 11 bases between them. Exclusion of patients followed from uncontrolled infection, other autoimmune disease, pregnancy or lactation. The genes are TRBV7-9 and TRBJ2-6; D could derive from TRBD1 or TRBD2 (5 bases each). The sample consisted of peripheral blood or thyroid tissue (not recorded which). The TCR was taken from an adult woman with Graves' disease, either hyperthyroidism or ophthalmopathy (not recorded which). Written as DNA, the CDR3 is TGTGCCAGCAGCCCGGGACGGTTCTCTGGGGCCAACGTCCTGACTTTC. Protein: CASSPGRFSGANVLTF. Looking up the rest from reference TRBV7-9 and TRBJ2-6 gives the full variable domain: DTGVSQNPRHKITKRGQNVTFRCDPISEHNRLYWYRQTLGQGPEFLTYFQNEAQLEKSRLLSDRFSAERPKGSFSTLEIQRTEQGDSAMYLCASSPGRFSGANVLTFGAGSRLTVL.